This T cell receptor (beta chain) was sequenced in a study of control samples from healthy donors and cancer patients. Method: immunoSEQ multiplex PCR; TCRdb's copy keeps in-frame clones and lacks some. The profile shows about 72,000 clones, almost 95% of them singletons. The CDR3 loop spans 15 amino acids. Germline values: CDR1 SGHNT, CDR2 YYREEE (reference sequence). The V gene lost 4 bases and the J gene lost 8 bases, with 22 bases spanning the gap. Only one count was recorded for this clone. This receptor was obtained from a woman between 55 and 75 years old in good health. The sample comprised blood. V is TRBV5-4 and J is TRBJ2-7; perhaps D is TRBD1 or TRBD2 (6 bases each). The CDR3 is CASSTVGGPGPKQYF. CDR3 sequence (DNA): TGTGCCAGCAGCACTGTTGGGGGGCCAGGACCAAAGCAGTACTTC.